This TCR beta chain was profiled in a study of OX40 agonist ivuxolimab in advanced cancers. The data were produced by immunoSEQ multiplex PCR, yet TCRdb's version contains in-frame clones alone and is incomplete. The top ten clones hold approximately 0.92% of a sample with 57,000 or so clones, approximately 83% of them seen once. The V gene end was trimmed by 1 base and the J gene end by 3 bases; junction bases not matched to a gene: 6. The CDR3 extends over 16 amino acids. Germline V gene lookup returns CDR1 MGHRA and CDR2 YSYEKL. The rearrangement links TRBV4-1 to TRBJ2-5; 9 positions match TRBD2. Sample: CD4+ or CD8+ T cells sorted from blood, taken in a trial of the OX40 agonist ivuxolimab. The clonotype was recovered from an adult with an advanced solid tumor such as melanoma, head and neck, liver or kidney cancer. Here the CDR3 reads CASSQVVAGVKETQYF. CDR3 in DNA: TGCGCCAGCAGCCAAGTAGTAGCGGGGGTCAAAGAGACCCAGTACTTC.